These 30 T cell receptor beta chains share one sample of origin, sequenced in a study of blood T cells in healthy people across ages. A J-beta primer mix and a sample-barcoded 5' primer were used in a second PCR of roughly 7 to 12 cycles. TCRdb re-analysed the 5' RACE reads in MiXCR, keeping a single row per CDR3 protein. The sample has about 1.8 million distinct CDR3 sequences; just under 50% are singletons. The sample consisted of blood. The receptors shown here come from a woman in her forties in good health.

The V and J genes are TRBV29-1 and TRBJ2-1, with D unresolved. CDR1 and CDR2 from the germline V gene are SQVTM and ANQGSEA. With 0 bases removed from V and 6 bases from J, the gap between germline ends came to 15 bases. The CDR3 is 15 amino acids. The CDR3 nucleotides read TGCAGCGTTGAAGAGTACGGGTCGTGGGGCAATGAGCAGTTCTTC. It specifies CSVEEYGSWGNEQFF.

The rearrangement links TRBV29-1 to TRBJ1-1; the D is unclear. V was pared by 5 bases and J by 0 bases, with 10 bases between. Germline assignment: CDR1 SQVTM and CDR2 ANQGSEA. The CDR3 is 13 amino acids. The CDR3 region has the DNA TGCAGCGTTAAGGACGGAATGAACACTGAAGCTTTCTTT. It translates to CSVKDGMNTEAFF.

The chain uses TRBV6-5 and TRBJ1-2; TRBD1 is a possible D gene (5 bases). The CDR3 sequence is 11 residues long. Trimming stripped 7 bases from V and 7 bases from J, with 10 bases between. Germline V gene lookup returns CDR1 MNHEY and CDR2 SVGAGI. In DNA, the CDR3 is TGTGCCAGCAAGGACGGGGGTGGCTACACCTTC. Amino acid sequence: CASKDGGGYTF.

The rearrangement uses TRBV4-1 and TRBJ2-1, with D possibly called TRBD1 or TRBD2 (7 bases each). The CDR3 extends over 16 amino acids. Germline CDR1 is MGHRA and CDR2 is YSYEKL. Deletions cut 0 bases from V and 8 bases from J, with 17 bases between. For the CDR3, the DNA is TGCGCCAGCAGCCAAGAGACAGGGCGGGGGTTGGATGAGCAGTTCTTC. Protein product: CASSQETGRGLDEQFF.

This clonotype was counted a few times. The chain employs TRBV7-2 and TRBJ2-7; a weak D match, TRBD2 (7 bases). Between the trimmed V and J ends, which lost 4 bases and 2 bases, there was a span of 15 bases. Looked up from germline, CDR1 is SGHTA and CDR2 is FQGNSA. The CDR3 is 15 residues long. CDR3 in amino acids: CASSSGRGDTYEQYF. The CDR3 coding sequence is TGTGCCAGCAGCTCAGGACGGGGGGACACCTACGAGCAGTACTTC.

This chain's CDR3 is CSVEDGSNQPQHF. In DNA, the CDR3 is TGCAGCGTGGAGGACGGTAGCAATCAGCCCCAGCATTTT. V gene TRBV29-1 combines with J gene TRBJ1-5; D is unclear. Trimming removed 6 bases from V and 0 bases from J, with 9 bases in between. This CDR3 spans 13 amino acids. Germline V gives CDR1 SQVTM, CDR2 ANQGSEA.

V gene TRBV18 combines with J gene TRBJ2-5; 7 bases are shared with TRBD1. Germline V gene lookup returns CDR1 KGHSH and CDR2 LQKENI. The V gene end was trimmed by 8 bases and the J gene end by 4 bases; junction bases not matched to a gene: 4. This CDR3 region has 12 residues. CDR3 sequence reads: CASAHRGETQYF. In DNA, the CDR3 is TGTGCCAGCGCACACAGGGGAGAGACCCAGTACTTC.

The count of this clonotype is one. The chain has TRBV6-2 or TRBV6-3 and TRBJ2-6, with unresolved D. This CDR3 region has 17 residues. Germline lookup yields CDR1 MNHEY and CDR2 SVGEGT. Trimming left V 0 bases short and J 0 bases short, with 9 bases between. For the CDR3, the DNA is TGTGCCAGCAGTTACTCGATTTCGAACTCTGGGGCCAACGTCCTGACTTTC. Protein: CASSYSISNSGANVLTF.

The chain recombines TRBV29-1 with TRBJ1-1; possibly TRBD1 for D (6 bases). Germline V gene data show CDR1 as SQVTM and CDR2 as ANQGSEA. CDR3 size: 12 residues. The V end was cut by 5 bases, the J end by 0 bases, with 7 bases between. The CDR3 DNA follows: TGCAGCGTTCGGACAGTGAACACTGAAGCTTTCTTT. Translated: CSVRTVNTEAFF.

The V call is TRBV7-9, the J call TRBJ1-5; no clear D gene. CDR3 length equals 17 residues. V was pared by 4 bases and J by 0 bases, with 16 bases between. Germline V gene data show CDR1 as SEHNR and CDR2 as FQNEAQ (reference sequence). For the CDR3, the DNA is TGTGCCAGCAGCTCCCAAGTCAGATCGTTTAGCAATCAGCCCCAGCATTTT. Its translation is CASSSQVRSFSNQPQHF.

The chain uses TRBV7-2 and TRBJ2-4, with 7 nucleotides matching TRBD1. CDR1 SGHTA and CDR2 FQGNSA come from the germline V gene. The CDR3 totals 17 residues. The J segment lost 0 bases and the V segment lost 4 bases, leaving 9 bases of the junction unmatched. The CDR3 loop is CASSSWDRHLAKNIQYF. CDR3 DNA sequence: TGTGCCAGCAGCTCCTGGGACAGACATTTAGCCAAAAACATTCAGTACTTC.

This clonotype has a handful of counts. The chain carries TRBV25-1 and TRBJ2-7, with 9 bases that match TRBD2. The CDR3 is made up of 15 amino acids. CDR1 and CDR2 (germline): MGHDK, SYGVNS. The ends lost 4 bases at V and 2 bases at J; junction bases unmatched: 6. The CDR3 DNA reads as TGTGCCAGCAGTGCCCTAGCGGGGACAACCTACGAGCAGTACTTC. Protein sequence: CASSALAGTTYEQYF.

The chain recombines TRBV6-5 with TRBJ1-2; D gene uncertain. The CDR3 covers 13 residues. Trimming shortened V by 6 bases and J by 6 bases, and 14 bases separated the two germline ends. Germline V gene data show CDR1 as MNHEY and CDR2 as SVGAGI. CDR3 sequence: CASSNGQRNGYTF. The CDR3 DNA sequence: TGTGCCAGCAGCAATGGGCAAAGGAATGGCTACACCTTC.

V usage is TRBV28 and J usage is TRBJ2-5; 12 nucleotides align to TRBD2. Trimming at V came to 5 bases and at J to 4 bases, leaving 14 bases not matched to a gene. The CDR3 extends over 18 amino acids. The germline CDR1 and CDR2 sequences are MDHEN and SYDVKM. The CDR3: CASSILLPLTSGGETQYF. DNA for the CDR3: TGTGCCAGCAGTATACTCCTTCCGTTGACTAGCGGGGGAGAGACCCAGTACTTC.

J is TRBJ2-1 and V is TRBV25-1; a weak D match, TRBD1 (5 bases). Germline CDR1 and CDR2: MGHDK and SYGVNS. This CDR3 has 15 amino acids. The V end was cut by 2 bases, the J end by 8 bases, with 16 bases between. CDR3 in DNA: TGTGCCAGCAGTGAAAAGGGGCTGGGGTCGGATGAGCAGTTCTTC. Its translation: CASSEKGLGSDEQFF.

The genes are TRBV28 and TRBJ2-5, with 8 bases fitting TRBD2. The DNA end is more similar to TRBJ2-7, so the J call may be wrong. The CDR3 is 18 residues long. From germline, CDR1 is MDHEN and CDR2 SYDVKM. For the CDR3, the DNA is TGTGCCAGCAGTTCCTGGACTAGCAGTCGGAAATACGGATCCGAGCAGTACTTC. This translates into CASSSWTSSRKYGSEQYF.

This clonotype was picked up a small number of times. The V call is TRBV6-1, the J call TRBJ2-4; D gene ambiguous. The J call could be wrong; TRBJ2-5 is a better fit for the DNA end. Germline values: CDR1 MNHNS, CDR2 SASEGT. The CDR3 sequence is 14 residues long. CDR3: CASRFGHNEETQYF. The CDR3 bases are TGTGCCAGCAGGTTCGGGCATAACGAAGAGACCCAGTACTTC.

As regards this clonotype: An end of the junction differs from the germline gene, which may be a read error. The chain recombines TRBV7-3 with TRBJ2-1, with TRBD2 matching over 10 bases. The CDR3 sequence is 16 residues long. Germline assignment: CDR1 SGHTA and CDR2 FQGTGA. CDR3 amino acids: CVSSLRASGGGNEQFF. CDR3 coding DNA: TGTGTCAGCAGCTTAAGGGCTAGCGGGGGAGGCAATGAGCAGTTCTTC.

This chain links TRBV6-2 or TRBV6-3 with TRBJ1-5; perhaps TRBD1 as D (5 bases). This CDR3 has 16 residues. In germline, CDR1 is MNHEY, CDR2 SVGEGT. The V end was cut by 5 bases, the J end by 1 base, with 15 bases between. CDR3 sequence (DNA): TGTGCCAGCAGTCCGACAGTAATCCGGAGCAATCAGCCCCAGCATTTT. Translated, it gives CASSPTVIRSNQPQHF.

This chain joins TRBV4-3 and TRBJ2-5, with D perhaps matching TRBD2 (5 bases). The J call is in doubt because the DNA end fits TRBJ2-1 better. The CDR3 is 15 amino acids. Germline loops: CDR1 LGHNA, CDR2 YSLEER. This CDR3 is CASSPQPGTQETQFF. The CDR3 DNA sequence: TGCGCCAGCAGCCCTCAACCGGGAACCCAAGAGACCCAGTTCTTC.

The chain is built from TRBV6-2 or TRBV6-3 and TRBJ2-7, with D unresolved. The J call could be wrong; TRBJ2-5 is a better fit for the DNA end. The CDR3 totals 16 residues. Germline-derived CDR1 and CDR2 are MNHEY and SVGEGT. The CDR3 region has the DNA TGTGCCAGCAGCCCCAAAAGGGAAAAGCTTCAAGAGACCCAGTACTTC. This gives the protein CASSPKREKLQETQYF.

This clonotype appeared a few times. The J gene is TRBJ2-4, the V gene TRBV7-2; 12 bases map to TRBD1. Germline trimming cut 2 bases from V and 9 bases from J; bases unmatched to any gene: 8. Germline V gives CDR1 SGHTA, CDR2 FQGNSA. CDR3 length: 16 amino acids. CDR3 amino acids: CASSLHGTGGLGIQYF. For the CDR3, the DNA is TGTGCCAGCAGCTTACACGGGACAGGGGGCCTGGGCATTCAGTACTTC.

This clonotype was seen only a few times. The gene calls are TRBV6-6 and TRBJ2-3, with D possibly TRBD2 on 5 matching bases. V dropped 5 bases and J dropped 3 bases, with 15 bases sitting between them. CDR1 is MNHNY and CDR2 is SVGAGI in the germline V gene (reference sequence). The CDR3 spans 15 residues. The CDR3 sequence is CASSDYAEWTDTQYF. CDR3 DNA sequence: TGTGCCAGCAGTGACTACGCTGAGTGGACAGATACGCAGTATTTT.

This clonotype showed up just a few times. This chain connects TRBV20-1 to TRBJ1-1; 7 bases map to TRBD1. CDR3 length: 13 residues. V lost 5 bases and J lost 4; bases outside the gene matches: 7. Germline-derived CDR1 and CDR2 are DFQATT and SNEGSKA (reference sequence). Written as DNA, the CDR3 is TGCAGTGCTCCGACAGGGTTGATCACTGAAGCTTTCTTT. It yields the protein CSAPTGLITEAFF.

The chain uses TRBV5-1 and TRBJ2-5; no clear D gene. Germline CDR1 and CDR2: SGHRS and YFSETQ. CDR3 size: 14 residues. Trimming removed 3 bases at V and 4 bases at J, with 13 bases between. The CDR3 here is CASSSAPTGETQYF. DNA of the CDR3: TGCGCCAGCAGCTCCGCCCCGACGGGAGAGACCCAGTACTTC.

This clonotype was picked up many times. This chain joins TRBV6-5 and TRBJ2-4; the D is unclear. The CDR3 has 14 amino acids. The V gene's germline CDR1 is MNHEY and CDR2 SVGAGI. The V gene lost 4 bases and the J gene lost 0 bases, with 7 bases spanning the gap. As DNA, the CDR3 is TGTGCCAGCAGTTTGTCAGGAGCCAAAAACATTCAGTACTTC. Translated, it gives CASSLSGAKNIQYF.

The chain carries TRBV6-2 or TRBV6-3 and TRBJ2-3; D not certain. Per the germline V gene, CDR1 is MNHEY and CDR2 is SVGEGT. The CDR3 is 14 residues long. Trimming shortened V by 2 bases and J by 2 bases, and 8 bases separated the two germline ends. The CDR3 DNA sequence: TGTGCCAGCAGTTACGTCGCTAACACAGATACGCAGTATTTT. Protein sequence: CASSYVANTDTQYF.

This clonotype was recorded a few times. The germline gene is not matched at one end of the junction; a read error may be the cause. The rearrangement links TRBV7-7 to TRBJ2-1, with a tentative D call TRBD1 (5 bases). CDR3 length: 13 amino acids. CDR1 SSHAT and CDR2 FNYEAQ come from the germline V gene (reference sequence). The CDR3 DNA reads as TGTGCTAGCAGCCCCATAGACAGCAATGAGCAGTTCTTC. Residues: CASSPIDSNEQFF.

This clonotype has only a few counts. V gene TRBV5-1 combines with J gene TRBJ2-7; no definite D call. The CDR3 has 15 residues. Germline-derived CDR1 and CDR2 are SGHRS and YFSETQ. V was shortened by 0 bases and J by 7 bases, with 17 bases between the two germline ends. The CDR3 here is CASSLGPGPFEEQYF. Written as DNA, the CDR3 is TGCGCCAGCAGCTTGGGACCAGGCCCTTTCGAGGAGCAGTACTTC. Looking up the rest from reference TRBV5-1 and TRBJ2-7 gives the full variable domain: KAGVTQTPRYLIKTRGQQVTLSCSPISGHRSVSWYQQTPGQGLQFLFEYFSETQRNKGNFPGRFSGRQFSNSRSEMNVSTLELGDSALYLCASSLGPGPFEEQYFGPGTRLTVT.

This clonotype has only a few counts. The chain combines TRBV21-1 with TRBJ2-5. The last part of the DNA fits TRBJ2-7 better; the J call may be wrong. TRBV21-1 is designated a pseudogene. The CDR3 runs 14 residues. CDR3 sequence: CASSKAQGYHEQYF. The CDR3 coding sequence is TGTGCCAGCAGCAAAGCCCAGGGGTACCACGAGCAGTACTTC.